This record looks at one T cell receptor (beta chain) sequence and its context. Its antigen is currently unknown. The sample belongs to a study of early T cells in non-severe SARS-CoV-2 infection. Whole-study context: RNA in bulk from unsorted whole blood was sequenced, and chains were unpaired. Findings and limits, study-wide: Matches to VDJdb favored anti-spike CD8 responses and missed private and CD4 specificities.

Per the germline V gene, CDR1 is SGHAT and CDR2 is FQNNGV. V gave up 0 bases and J gave up 0 bases; unmatched junction bases: 7. The CDR3 length is 18 residues. Unique molecular identifier tags were affixed to discrete cDNA molecules. Via MiXCR, TCRdb re-called the 5' RACE reads, giving one row per CDR3 protein. The sample has some 49,000 distinct CDR3 sequences, 10% to 15% seen once. The sequenced sample consisted of whole blood. The genes are TRBV11-2 and TRBJ2-7; 11 bases fit TRBD2. This sequence was found in an adult who was a healthcare worker with PCR-confirmed SARS-CoV-2 infection or an uninfected control (not recorded which). The CDR3 DNA sequence: TGTGCCAGCAGCTTAGAGGGACTAGCGGTTGCCGGCTCCTACGAGCAGTACTTC. This gives the protein CASSLEGLAVAGSYEQYF.